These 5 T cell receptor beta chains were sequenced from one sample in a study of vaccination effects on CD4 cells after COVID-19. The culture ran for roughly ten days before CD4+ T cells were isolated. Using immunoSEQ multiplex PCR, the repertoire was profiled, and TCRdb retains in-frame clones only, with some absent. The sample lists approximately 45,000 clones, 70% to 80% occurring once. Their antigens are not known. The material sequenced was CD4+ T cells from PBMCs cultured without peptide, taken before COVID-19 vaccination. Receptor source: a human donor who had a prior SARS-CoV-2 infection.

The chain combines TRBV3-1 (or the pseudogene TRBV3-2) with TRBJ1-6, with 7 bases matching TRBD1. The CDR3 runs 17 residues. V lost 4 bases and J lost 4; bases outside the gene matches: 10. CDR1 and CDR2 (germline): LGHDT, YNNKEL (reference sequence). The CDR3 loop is CASSLIGGQPYNSPLHF. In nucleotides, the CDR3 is TGTGCCAGCAGCCTAATAGGGGGACAGCCTTATAATTCACCCCTCCACTTT.

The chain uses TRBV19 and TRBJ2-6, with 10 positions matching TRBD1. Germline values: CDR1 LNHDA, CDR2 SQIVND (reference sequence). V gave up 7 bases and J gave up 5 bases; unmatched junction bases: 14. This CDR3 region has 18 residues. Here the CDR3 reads CASTTGTGVSSRANVLTF. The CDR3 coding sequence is TGTGCCAGTACCACCGGGACAGGGGTTTCCTCGAGGGCCAACGTCCTGACTTTC.

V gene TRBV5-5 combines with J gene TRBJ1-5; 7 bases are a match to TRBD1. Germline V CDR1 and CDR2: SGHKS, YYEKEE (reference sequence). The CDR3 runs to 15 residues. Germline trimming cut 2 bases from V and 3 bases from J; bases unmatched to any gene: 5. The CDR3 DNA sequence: TGTGCCAGCAGCTTATTCGACAGGGACAATCAGCCCCAGCATTTT. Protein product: CASSLFDRDNQPQHF. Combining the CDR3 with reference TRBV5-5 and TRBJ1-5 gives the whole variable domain DAGVTQSPTHLIKTRGQQVTLRCSPISGHKSVSWYQQVLGQGPQFIFQYYEKEERGRGNFPDRFSARQFPNYSSELNVNALLLGDSALYLCASSLFDRDNQPQHFGDGTRLSIL.

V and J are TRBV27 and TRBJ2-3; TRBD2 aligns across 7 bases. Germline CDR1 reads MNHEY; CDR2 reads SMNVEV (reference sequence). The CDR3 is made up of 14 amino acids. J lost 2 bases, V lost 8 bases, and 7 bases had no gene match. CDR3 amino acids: CASRKAGPTDTQYF. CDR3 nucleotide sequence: TGTGCCAGCCGGAAAGCGGGGCCCACAGATACGCAGTATTTT.

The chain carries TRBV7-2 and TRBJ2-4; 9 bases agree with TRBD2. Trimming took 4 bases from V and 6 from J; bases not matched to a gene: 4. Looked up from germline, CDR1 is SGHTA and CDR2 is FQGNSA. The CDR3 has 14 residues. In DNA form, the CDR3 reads TGTGCCAGCAGCTCGACTAGCGGTGGAAACATTCAGTACTTC. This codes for CASSSTSGGNIQYF.